Below, 24 T cell receptor beta chains from the same sample are listed, as sequenced in a study of metastatic and nonmetastatic thyroid tumors (dated by TCRdb to the early 2020s). No treatment had been received by any patient before thyroid surgery. To prepare the library, PCR was applied. Instrument used: Illumina HiSeq 4000. TCRdb reprocessed the public reads (quality trimming at Q25 with fastp, clone calling with MiXCR) and kept in-frame beta chains. This sample holds tens of thousands of clones; roughly 33% were observed only once. The ten largest clonotypes hold 16% of the sample. Sample: tumor tissue. The receptors originated from a female donor with papillary thyroid cancer or a benign thyroid nodule (not recorded which). Some clones in this sample may be carry-over from other donors' samples.

This clone was picked up a small number of times. The rearrangement uses TRBV28 and TRBJ1-1; D is uncertain. This CDR3 is built from 12 residues. Per the germline V gene, CDR1 is MDHEN and CDR2 is SYDVKM. Between the trimmed V and J ends, which lost 8 bases and 4 bases, there was a span of 11 bases. Here the CDR3 DNA reads TGTGCCAGCCAACTCCAGGTCACTGAAGCTTTCTTT. It encodes CASQLQVTEAFF.

The rearrangement uses TRBV7-4 and TRBJ2-3; D is ambiguous. CDR1 and CDR2 from the germline V gene are SGHVT and SQSDAQ. CDR3 length: 15 residues. Deletions cut 0 bases from V and 4 bases from J, with 11 bases between. The CDR3 is CASSLASFLPDTQYF. The DNA for the CDR3 is TGTGCCAGCAGCTTAGCTAGTTTTCTGCCAGATACGCAGTATTTT.

The chain recombines TRBV20-1 with TRBJ2-1, with D possibly matching TRBD2 (6 bases). The germline V gene has CDR1 DFQATT and CDR2 SNEGSKA (reference sequence). Trimming cost V 6 bases and J 0 bases, with 15 bases left between them. The length of the CDR3 is 15 residues. The CDR3 here is CSALTGGSSYNEQFF. The CDR3 DNA follows: TGCAGTGCCCTTACCGGGGGAAGCTCCTACAATGAGCAGTTCTTC.

This rearrangement joins TRBV27 to TRBJ2-1; 9 positions agree with TRBD2. CDR1 is MNHEY, CDR2 SMNVEV, per germline (reference sequence). The J segment lost 8 bases and the V segment lost 11 bases, leaving 19 bases of the junction unmatched. This CDR3 has 16 residues. The CDR3 region has the DNA TGTGCCGGCACCCAAAGGGCGGGGGGGGTCGTCTATGAGCAGTTCTTC. This translates into CAGTQRAGGVVYEQFF.

In its sample, this clone was seen a few times. The chain is built from TRBV19 and TRBJ1-2; D unclear. V was cut by 2 bases and J by 4 bases, with 5 bases left in between. CDR1 and CDR2 (germline): LNHDA, SQIVND (reference sequence). CDR3 size: 12 residues. In DNA form, the CDR3 reads TGTGCCAGTAGTATACTCGGCTATGGCTACACCTTC. Translating gives CASSILGYGYTF.

Only a few counts were recorded for this clone. The CDR3 does not close with the conserved phenylalanine or tryptophan, likely indicating a read error. The DNA is left out, because the CDR3 cannot be placed on it with certainty; the CDR3 is given as TCRdb lists it. This chain uses TRBV6-5 with TRBJ2-7. Germline V gene lookup returns CDR1 MNHEY and CDR2 SVGAGI. The length of the CDR3 is 12 amino acids, counting both ends. CDR3 region: CASSYSVLGKWG.

The CDR3 sequence: CASSIRTGGFTEAFF. CDR3 coding DNA: TGCGCCAGCAGCATCAGGACAGGAGGATTCACTGAAGCTTTCTTT. The chain recombines TRBV5-1 with TRBJ1-1; 7 bases align to TRBD1. V lost 4 bases to trimming and J lost 4 bases; unmatched junction nucleotides: 10. The length of the CDR3 is 15 residues. Germline lookup yields CDR1 SGHRS and CDR2 YFSETQ.

Only a few counts were recorded for this clone. The chain has TRBV6-2 or TRBV6-3 and TRBJ2-1; D may be TRBD1 (6 bases). The V gene's germline CDR1 is MNHEY and CDR2 SVGEGT. The CDR3 is 15 residues long. V was cut by 1 base and J by 12 bases, with 19 bases left in between. The CDR3 DNA reads as TGTGCCAGCAGTTACTTGGACAGACTCACAATAGGGCAGTTCTTC. It yields the protein CASSYLDRLTIGQFF.

As for this clone: The junction departs from germline at one end; a sequencing error may be responsible. The chain carries TRBV4-2 and TRBJ2-1, with a possible D match to TRBD2 (5 bases). This CDR3 comprises 15 residues. Germline CDR1 LGHNA, CDR2 YNFKEQ. This chain's CDR3 is CASSPRAAASGEHFF. The CDR3 DNA reads TGTGCCAGCAGCCCGAGGGCCGCCGCGTCGGGTGAGCATTTCTTC.

CDR3 sequence reads: CASSGHRDSETQYF. The CDR3, as DNA: TGCGCCAGCAGTGGGCACAGGGACTCAGAGACCCAGTACTTC. J is TRBJ2-5 and V is TRBV10-2; possibly TRBD1 or TRBD2 for D (6 bases each). Trimming shortened V by 4 bases and J by 4 bases, and 13 bases separated the two germline ends. The CDR3 has 14 residues. The germline V gene encodes CDR1 WSHSY and CDR2 SAAADI.

The genes are TRBV5-1 and TRBJ2-7, with TRBD2 matching over 9 bases. V lost 3 bases, J lost 4 bases, and 11 bases stayed unmatched. The germline CDR1 and CDR2 sequences are SGHRS and YFSETQ. The CDR3 consists of 16 residues. The DNA of the CDR3 is TGCGCCAGCAGCTCTATTTCCGGGACTAGCAGTTACGAGCAGTACTTC. Protein: CASSSISGTSSYEQYF.

As for this clone: This may stem from a read error, because a much larger clone lies one nucleotide away. The same CDR3 arises from other DNA sequences in this sample as well. This chain joins TRBV2 and TRBJ1-2; D perhaps matches TRBD1 (5 bases). Trimming took off 2 bases at V and 8 bases at J, with 15 bases between the two ends. Germline V gene data show CDR1 as SNHLY and CDR2 as FYNNEI. This CDR3 comprises 14 residues. CDR3 DNA: TGTGCCAGCAGTGAACGGGACGGGGGATACGGCTACACCTTC. This sequence encodes CASSERDGGYGYTF.

This clone was picked up many times. The same CDR3 arises from other DNA sequences in this sample as well. This chain uses TRBV6-1 with TRBJ2-7; D perhaps matches TRBD1 (6 bases). Trimming pared 6 bases from V and 4 bases from J, leaving 19 bases between. The CDR3 extends over 15 amino acids. Germline CDR1 reads MNHNS; CDR2 reads SASEGT. CDR3 in amino acids: CASRPRLGAGYEQYF. CDR3 bases: TGTGCCAGCAGACCGAGACTGGGGGCAGGGTACGAGCAGTACTTC.

The rearrangement joins TRBV28 to TRBJ2-1; 12 bases agree with TRBD2. In germline, CDR1 is MDHEN, CDR2 SYDVKM. The CDR3 is made up of 15 amino acids. Trimming at V came to 6 bases and at J to 4 bases, leaving 4 bases not matched to a gene. CDR3 loop: CASRPGLAGYNEQFF. The CDR3, as DNA: TGTGCCAGCAGGCCGGGACTAGCGGGTTACAATGAGCAGTTCTTC.

The chain employs TRBV6-1 and TRBJ2-3, with D possibly TRBD2 on 5 matching bases. The germline V gene encodes CDR1 MNHNS and CDR2 SASEGT. CDR3 length: 13 amino acids. Trimming took off 5 bases at V and 6 bases at J, with 12 bases between the two ends. CDR3 loop: CASSPTRYDTQYF. DNA for the CDR3: TGTGCCAGCAGTCCCACTAGGTATGATACGCAGTATTTT.

This clone has only a few counts. The DNA of the CDR3 is TGCAGTGCCTCCTACAGGGGCTCCAAGTCGAGAGTGGAGACCCAGTACTTC. Amino acid sequence: CSASYRGSKSRVETQYF. The chain carries TRBV20-1 and TRBJ2-5; TRBD1 matches 7 bases. The CDR3 runs to 17 residues. Looked up from germline, CDR1 is DFQATT and CDR2 is SNEGSKA (reference sequence). The V gene end was trimmed by 6 bases and the J gene end by 5 bases; junction bases not matched to a gene: 21.

The J gene is TRBJ2-7, the V gene TRBV7-6; D remains unclear. Germline-derived CDR1 and CDR2 are SGHVS and FNYEAQ. V lost 5 bases and J 3 bases, leaving 14 bases between the germline ends. This CDR3 comprises 14 residues. The CDR3 sequence is CASSAGQGNYEQYF. The CDR3 DNA reads TGTGCCAGCAGCGCTGGCCAAGGAAACTACGAGCAGTACTTC.

This clone has only a few counts. The chain joins TRBV7-9 to TRBJ1-2; no clear D gene. This CDR3 is built from 12 residues. Trimming left V 1 base short and J 7 bases short, with 7 bases between. The germline V gene has CDR1 SEHNR and CDR2 FQNEAQ (reference sequence). The CDR3 DNA follows: TGTGCCAGCAGCTTAGGCGGGTTTGGCTACACCTTC. This gives the protein CASSLGGFGYTF.

J is TRBJ1-1 and V is TRBV18; a possible D gene is TRBD1 (6 bases). The CDR3 length is 15 residues. The V gene's germline CDR1 is KGHSH and CDR2 LQKENI. V was clipped by 4 bases and J by 3 bases, with 15 bases between them. The CDR3 protein is CASSLLGGADTEAFF. Here the CDR3 DNA reads TGTGCCAGCTCACTACTGGGGGGCGCCGACACTGAAGCTTTCTTT.

The V call is TRBV11-1, the J call TRBJ1-6; D might be TRBD1 (6 bases). V was trimmed by 3 bases and J by 8 bases, leaving 14 bases between them. This CDR3 comprises 15 residues. Germline CDR1 reads SGHAT; CDR2 reads FQDESV (reference sequence). CDR3 sequence reads: CASSFGGPFDSPLHF. CDR3 nucleotides: TGTGCCAGCAGCTTTGGGGGGCCGTTCGATTCACCCCTCCACTTT.

V gene TRBV27 combines with J gene TRBJ2-7; 7 bases agree with TRBD2. There are 13 residues in the CDR3. V lost 5 bases to trimming and J lost 3 bases; unmatched junction nucleotides: 4. Germline CDR1 is MNHEY and CDR2 is SMNVEV (reference sequence). CDR3 sequence (DNA): TGTGCCAGCAGTCCAGGACTAGTCTACGAGCAGTACTTC. Amino acid sequence: CASSPGLVYEQYF.

The rearrangement uses TRBV7-9 and TRBJ1-2; TRBD1 aligns across 7 bases. Unmatched junction bases numbered 8, after V lost 5 bases and J lost 8 bases. Germline V gives CDR1 SEHNR, CDR2 FQNEAQ (reference sequence). The CDR3 has 13 residues. The CDR3 DNA is TGTGCCAGCAGCCGAGACAGGGTCGGCGGCTACACCTTC. It encodes CASSRDRVGGYTF.

The V gene is TRBV5-1, the J gene TRBJ1-6; D gene ambiguous. The V end was cut by 1 base, the J end by 8 bases, with 10 bases between. This CDR3 is 14 amino acids long. Germline V gives CDR1 SGHRS, CDR2 YFSETQ. CDR3 sequence: CASSLSAGDSPLHF. The CDR3 coding sequence is TGCGCCAGCAGCTTGTCGGCAGGCGATTCACCCCTCCACTTT.

The chain uses TRBV3-1 and TRBJ1-2; D is unclear. Germline lookup yields CDR1 LGHDT and CDR2 YNNKEL (reference sequence). The CDR3 extends over 12 amino acids. V was shortened by 1 base and J by 10 bases, with 10 bases between the two germline ends. In DNA form, the CDR3 reads TGTGCCAGCAGCCAAGGCAAGGGCGCCTACACCTTC. Translation: CASSQGKGAYTF.